This is a list of T cell receptor beta chains from one sample in a study of shared clonotypes between healthy human individuals. Clones were read by immunoSEQ multiplex PCR, and TCRdb kept only the in-frame ones, dropping some. The sample has under 2,000,000 clones, about 95% seen once. Sequenced material: naive CD8+ T cells sorted from blood. All receptors derive from a man younger than 30 in good health. The CDR3 runs from the conserved cysteine through the conserved F or W. Each record gives: clone size, D gene, V gene, J gene, CDR3 protein, CDR3 DNA. D genes are given only for firm matches. For some rows the clone size is stated as once, few or many, or as a class when expanded; others skip it.

clone_size: NA; d_call: NA; v_call: TRBV7-2; j_call: TRBJ2-6; cdr3_aa: CASSSGVALTGSGANVLTF; cdr3_nt: TGTGCCAGCAGCTCTGGGGTGGCTCTGACAGGCTCTGGGGCCAACGTCCTGACTTTC
clone_size: NA; d_call: NA; v_call: TRBV7-9; j_call: TRBJ2-7; cdr3_aa: CASSSNTGTMASYEQYF; cdr3_nt: TGTGCCAGCAGCTCGAACACAGGGACTATGGCCTCTTACGAGCAGTACTTC
clone_size: NA; d_call: TRBD1; v_call: TRBV14; j_call: TRBJ1-4; cdr3_aa: CASSQMDRDHEKLFF; cdr3_nt: TGTGCCAGCAGCCAGATGGACAGGGATCACGAAAAACTGTTTTTT
clone_size: NA; d_call: NA; v_call: TRBV6-1; j_call: TRBJ2-7; cdr3_aa: CASSEAVAYGDYEQYF; cdr3_nt: TGTGCCAGCAGTGAAGCAGTAGCCTACGGCGACTACGAGCAGTACTTC
clone_size: NA; d_call: TRBD1; v_call: TRBV6-6; j_call: TRBJ2-7; cdr3_aa: CASSRRPGTDDYEQYF; cdr3_nt: TGTGCCAGCAGCCGACGCCCCGGGACAGATGACTACGAGCAGTACTTC
clone_size: NA; d_call: NA; v_call: TRBV27; j_call: TRBJ2-5; cdr3_aa: CASSSGSGYQETQYF; cdr3_nt: TGTGCCAGCAGTTCGGGGAGTGGGTACCAAGAGACCCAGTACTTC
clone_size: NA; d_call: NA; v_call: TRBV27; j_call: TRBJ2-6; cdr3_aa: CASSSVGVSGANVLTF; cdr3_nt: TGTGCCAGCAGTTCCGTTGGGGTCTCGGGGGCCAACGTCCTGACTTTC
clone_size: NA; d_call: TRBD1; v_call: TRBV13; j_call: TRBJ1-1; cdr3_aa: CASSLAGGDYTEAFF; cdr3_nt: TGTGCCAGCAGCTTAGCAGGGGGAGATTACACTGAAGCTTTCTTT
clone_size: NA; d_call: NA; v_call: TRBV27; j_call: TRBJ2-4; cdr3_aa: CASSLSGQRAKNIQYF; cdr3_nt: TGTGCCAGCAGTTTATCGGGCCAGCGAGCCAAAAACATTCAGTACTTC
clone_size: once; d_call: NA; v_call: TRBV2; j_call: TRBJ2-6; cdr3_aa: CASSERGISGANVLTF; cdr3_nt: TGTGCCAGCAGTGAACGGGGAATCTCTGGGGCCAACGTCCTGACTTTC
clone_size: NA; d_call: TRBD1; v_call: TRBV13; j_call: TRBJ1-5; cdr3_aa: CASSFGERGRGNQPQHF; cdr3_nt: TGTGCCAGCAGCTTCGGTGAGAGGGGGCGAGGCAATCAGCCCCAGCATTTT
clone_size: NA; d_call: NA; v_call: TRBV21-1; j_call: TRBJ2-7; cdr3_aa: CASSFTGTGRQYF; cdr3_nt: TGTGCCAGCAGCTTCACAGGGACAGGGAGGCAGTACTTC
clone_size: once; d_call: TRBD1; v_call: TRBV28; j_call: TRBJ1-2; cdr3_aa: CASSLLARGDGYTF; cdr3_nt: TGTGCCAGCAGTTTATTAGCCAGGGGGGATGGCTACACCTTC
clone_size: NA; d_call: TRBD2; v_call: TRBV6-5; j_call: TRBJ2-3; cdr3_aa: CASSTGTSGDTQYF; cdr3_nt: TGTGCCAGCAGTACCGGGACTAGCGGAGATACGCAGTATTTT
clone_size: NA; d_call: TRBD2; v_call: TRBV27; j_call: TRBJ2-1; cdr3_aa: CASSTLPTSGGGVEQFF; cdr3_nt: TGTGCCAGCAGTACCCTCCCAACTAGCGGGGGGGGTGTTGAGCAGTTCTTC
clone_size: NA; d_call: NA; v_call: TRBV5-1; j_call: TRBJ1-4; cdr3_aa: CASSAEGQGNEKLFF; cdr3_nt: TGCGCCAGCAGCGCGGAGGGGCAGGGCAATGAAAAACTGTTTTTT
clone_size: few; d_call: NA; v_call: TRBV30; j_call: TRBJ1-1; cdr3_aa: CAWSVPRAEAFF; cdr3_nt: TGTGCCTGGAGTGTACCCCGGGCTGAAGCTTTCTTT